Included here is one TCR beta chain sequence, with context. The sample is drawn from a study of blood T cell repertoires in COVID-19. Study-wide context: The United States, Italy and Spain provided the acute and convalescent COVID-19 samples. T cells, B-cell-depleted T cells, or PBMCs supplied cDNA or gDNA.

In the original analysis: Reference gene primer amplification in the assay estimated nucleated cell counts. Some clones are missing from TCRdb's copy, which holds only in-frame ones; the method was immunoSEQ multiplex PCR. Clone size and the V and J calls come from that table; the DNA yielded D and trimming. The table has some 360,000 clones, roughly 86% seen once. The germline CDR1 and CDR2 sequences are MNHEY and SMNVEV (reference sequence). V was pared by 5 bases and J by 2 bases, with 12 bases between. The length of the CDR3 is 14 residues. J is TRBJ1-2 and V is TRBV27; D is uncertain. The receptor comes from a woman aged 60-75 years with COVID-19, enrolled during active disease. The sequencing input was peripheral blood. The DNA of the CDR3 is TGTGCCAGCAGTACCCGGACGGGAAACTATGGCTACACCTTC. Protein product: CASSTRTGNYGYTF.